One sample yielded the 28 T cell receptor beta chains listed below, sequenced in a study of human T cells and chemical hapten exposure (dated by TCRdb to the early 2020s). This sample's time point label indicates: pre-sensitization, week 0. The treatment or condition label corresponds to: therapeutic diphenylcyclopropenone sensitization with weekly scalp DPC. Library generation was performed with RACE. Sequencing instrument: NextSeq 500. Clones were called with MiXCR by TCRdb after fastp trimmed the public reads at Q25, and only in-frame beta chains were retained. Each CDR3 protein gets just one entry, which takes the most common genes and DNA from the rows behind it. In this sample the table shows 150,000 to 200,000 distinct CDR3 sequences, around 30% of which occur a single time. The ten biggest clones cover nearly 3% of the sample. Here the sequenced sample was whole blood, taken in connection with sensitization to the hapten diphenylcyclopropenone (DPC). These receptors were collected from a woman in her thirties with alopecia areata. Some clones in this sample may be carry-over from other donors' samples.

The table lists this clonotype with a few counts. V usage is TRBV9 and J usage is TRBJ2-1; no reliable D call. The length of the CDR3 is 15 residues. Germline values: CDR1 SGDLS, CDR2 YYNGEE. V was shortened by 0 bases and J by 0 bases, with 7 bases between the two germline ends. DNA of the CDR3: TGTGCCAGCAGCGTAGCTCTGGGCTCCTACAATGAGCAGTTCTTC. Its translation is CASSVALGSYNEQFF. Drawing the rest from reference TRBV9 and TRBJ2-1, the complete variable domain is DSGVTQTPKHLITATGQRVTLRCSPRSGDLSVYWYQQSLDQGLQFLIQYYNGEERAKGNILERFSAQQFPDLHSELNLSSLELGDSALYFCASSVALGSYNEQFFGPGTRLTVL.

This clonotype came up many times. The CDR3 nucleotides read TGTGCCAGCATAGGGGGCGAAGGCTACACCTTC. Amino acids: CASIGGEGYTF. V gene TRBV28 combines with J gene TRBJ1-2, with 7 bases aligning to TRBD1. The CDR3 consists of 11 residues. Germline lookup yields CDR1 MDHEN and CDR2 SYDVKM. The junction had 4 bases not matched to a gene; V was cut back by 7 bases and J by 8 bases.

The J gene is TRBJ1-2, the V gene TRBV2; TRBD1 matches 9 bases. V shed 5 bases and J 7 bases; nucleotides not matched to a gene: 5. The CDR3 is 13 residues long. The germline V gene has CDR1 SNHLY and CDR2 FYNNEI. The CDR3 coding sequence is TGTGCCAGCAGTCGGACAGGGGAGGTTGGCTACACCTTC. Translation: CASSRTGEVGYTF.

J is TRBJ2-3 and V is TRBV28, with D possibly being TRBD1 (6 bases). The CDR3 runs to 13 residues. CDR1 and CDR2 (germline): MDHEN, SYDVKM. Trimming left V 6 bases short and J 1 base short, with 8 bases between. In DNA form, the CDR3 reads TGTGCCAGCAGACGACAGGGCACAGATACGCAGTATTTT. This sequence encodes CASRRQGTDTQYF.

V and J are TRBV28 and TRBJ2-4; D may be TRBD1 (6 bases). Germline V gene data show CDR1 as MDHEN and CDR2 as SYDVKM. The CDR3 consists of 15 residues. V shed 10 bases and J shed 0 bases, with 16 bases lying between them. CDR3: CATKGDRLAKNIQYF. The CDR3, as DNA: TGTGCCACTAAGGGGGACCGGCTAGCCAAAAACATTCAGTACTTC.

The gene calls are TRBV6-4 and TRBJ2-1, with D uncertain. The ends were cut back, 9 bases at V and 9 bases at J, with 18 bases in the middle. CDR1 and CDR2 from the germline V gene are MRHNA and SNTAGT. The CDR3 runs 13 residues. The CDR3 DNA follows: TGTGCCAGAAACCAGACCAACTTATTTGAGCAGTTCTTC. This gives the protein CARNQTNLFEQFF.

The V call is TRBV15, the J call TRBJ2-5; a weak D match, TRBD1 (6 bases). The CDR3 has 13 amino acids. V lost 2 bases to trimming and J lost 4 bases, with 8 bases between them. CDR1 LNHNV and CDR2 YYDKDF come from the germline V gene (reference sequence). Here the CDR3 DNA reads TGTGCCACCAGCAGACAGGGGAGAGAGACCCAGTACTTC. Protein product: CATSRQGRETQYF.

This clonotype was observed a single time. The V gene is TRBV7-9, the J gene TRBJ2-3, with no clear D. V was clipped by 7 bases and J by 0 bases, with 8 bases between them. The CDR3 covers 13 residues. Germline V CDR1 and CDR2: SEHNR, FQNEAQ (reference sequence). CDR3 bases: TGTGCCAGCACTTTACTTAGCACAGATACGCAGTATTTT. Translated: CASTLLSTDTQYF.

This clonotype has a single count. The chain joins TRBV12-3 or TRBV12-4 to TRBJ2-7; 9 positions agree with TRBD1. This CDR3 comprises 13 residues. Unmatched junction bases numbered 7, after V lost 7 bases and J lost 6 bases. In DNA form, the CDR3 reads TGTGCCAGCACCCGGGACAGGGCGGGCGAGCAGTACTTC. It encodes CASTRDRAGEQYF.

In this sample, this clonotype turned up many times. The chain employs TRBV20-1 and TRBJ1-2; TRBD1 might be the D (6 bases). The CDR3 is 12 residues long. Germline assignment: CDR1 DFQATT and CDR2 SNEGSKA (reference sequence). Trimming pared 8 bases from V and 4 bases from J, leaving 14 bases between. CDR3 nucleotide sequence: TGCAGTATTTATGGGGGCGGCTATGGCTACACCTTC. Protein sequence: CSIYGGGYGYTF.

The CDR3 nucleotides are TGTGCCAGCAGTGAATCGGTCTTCAATCAGCCCCAGCATTTT. Translating it yields CASSESVFNQPQHF. The rearrangement uses TRBV2 and TRBJ1-5; D not resolved. Trimming removed 2 bases at V and 3 bases at J, with 8 bases between. Germline CDR1 is SNHLY and CDR2 is FYNNEI. This CDR3 comprises 14 residues.

V is TRBV6-2 or TRBV6-3 and J is TRBJ1-5; weak D call: TRBD1 (6 bases). Trimming cost V 5 bases and J 0 bases, with 17 bases left between them. CDR1 and CDR2 (germline): MNHEY, SVGEGT. This CDR3 is 17 amino acids long. CDR3 in amino acids: CASSEGRGRYSNQPQHF. For the CDR3, the DNA is TGTGCCAGCAGTGAAGGCAGGGGCCGATATAGCAATCAGCCCCAGCATTTT.

The chain links TRBV27 to TRBJ1-6; D not certain. The CDR3 runs 15 residues. Germline V gene data show CDR1 as MNHEY and CDR2 as SMNVEV (reference sequence). Trimming shortened V by 4 bases and J by 0 bases, and 7 bases separated the two germline ends. The CDR3 DNA follows: TGTGCCAGCAGTTGGAGTAGCTCCTATAATTCACCCCTCCACTTT. Residues: CASSWSSSYNSPLHF.

This clonotype was found a few times. The J gene is TRBJ1-1, the V gene TRBV5-1; D is unclear. Germline values: CDR1 SGHRS, CDR2 YFSETQ. With 0 bases removed from V and 7 bases from J, the gap between germline ends came to 10 bases. The CDR3 has 13 residues. The CDR3 sequence: CASSLGAGLEAFF. The CDR3 DNA reads as TGCGCCAGCAGCTTGGGTGCAGGCCTTGAAGCTTTCTTT.

Only a few counts were recorded for this clonotype. The V gene is TRBV9, the J gene TRBJ1-1; D gene unclear. With 0 bases removed from V and 4 bases from J, the gap between germline ends came to 13 bases. The CDR3 spans 15 residues. Germline loops: CDR1 SGDLS, CDR2 YYNGEE. The CDR3 region has the DNA TGTGCCAGCAGCGTAGGACCGGGCGGAGGCACTGAAGCTTTCTTT. Encoded protein: CASSVGPGGGTEAFF. Together with reference TRBV9 and TRBJ1-1, the CDR3 gives the full variable domain: DSGVTQTPKHLITATGQRVTLRCSPRSGDLSVYWYQQSLDQGLQFLIQYYNGEERAKGNILERFSAQQFPDLHSELNLSSLELGDSALYFCASSVGPGGGTEAFFGQGTRLTVV.

The chain combines TRBV20-1 with TRBJ2-1; D possibly uses TRBD1 or TRBD2 (5 bases each). The germline gives CDR1 DFQATT, CDR2 SNEGSKA (reference sequence). This CDR3 is 17 amino acids long. Deletions cut 6 bases from V and 0 bases from J, with 21 bases between. CDR3 protein: CSADGASGHSSYNEQFF. The CDR3 coding sequence is TGCAGTGCCGACGGGGCCTCAGGACATTCCTCCTACAATGAGCAGTTCTTC.

The chain joins TRBV9 to TRBJ2-1, with D maybe TRBD2 (6 bases). CDR3 length equals 16 residues. Germline values: CDR1 SGDLS, CDR2 YYNGEE. Trimming shortened V by 5 bases and J by 2 bases, and 17 bases separated the two germline ends. The CDR3 here is CASSSPMGGTYNEQFF. The CDR3, as DNA: TGTGCCAGCAGTTCCCCCATGGGGGGAACCTACAATGAGCAGTTCTTC. The whole variable domain, remainder taken from reference TRBV9 and TRBJ2-1, is DSGVTQTPKHLITATGQRVTLRCSPRSGDLSVYWYQQSLDQGLQFLIQYYNGEERAKGNILERFSAQQFPDLHSELNLSSLELGDSALYFCASSSPMGGTYNEQFFGPGTRLTVL.

This CDR3 is CASSQGGGQAFF. In DNA form, the CDR3 reads TGTGCCAGCAGCCAAGGGGGGGGACAAGCTTTCTTT. The gene calls are TRBV3-1 and TRBJ1-1; possible D gene TRBD1, 5 bases. In germline, CDR1 is LGHDT, CDR2 YNNKEL (reference sequence). V was shortened by 1 base and J by 9 bases, with 9 bases between the two germline ends. The CDR3 spans 12 residues.

This chain connects TRBV28 to TRBJ1-4, with unresolved D. The V end was cut by 1 base, the J end by 0 bases, with 9 bases between. This CDR3 spans 16 amino acids. Germline V gene data show CDR1 as MDHEN and CDR2 as SYDVKM. The CDR3 DNA sequence: TGTGCCAGCAGTTTATACAGCCAGTCAACTAATGAAAAACTGTTTTTT. It encodes CASSLYSQSTNEKLFF.

This clonotype showed up just a few times. The chain has TRBV2 and TRBJ2-1; D uncertain. The germline V gene encodes CDR1 SNHLY and CDR2 FYNNEI. This CDR3 spans 12 amino acids. Trimming took 1 base from V and 5 from J, leaving 3 bases between them. The CDR3 sequence: CASSEEDNEQFF. DNA of the CDR3: TGTGCCAGCAGTGAAGAGGACAATGAGCAGTTCTTC. Full variable domain (rest looked up from reference TRBV2 and TRBJ2-1): EPEVTQTPSHQVTQMGQEVILRCVPISNHLYFYWYRQILGQKVEFLVSFYNNEISEKSEIFDDQFSVERPDGSNFTLKIRSTKLEDSAMYFCASSEEDNEQFFGPGTRLTVL.

The chain employs TRBV4-2 and TRBJ1-1; D gene uncertain. Germline V gives CDR1 LGHNA, CDR2 YNFKEQ. V lost 1 base to trimming and J lost 5 bases, with 17 bases between them. The CDR3 has 16 residues. CDR3 bases: TGTGCCAGCAGCCAAGTCGAGGGCCTCATCGGGACTGAAGCTTTCTTT. Protein: CASSQVEGLIGTEAFF.

V usage is TRBV20-1 and J usage is TRBJ2-5, with a possible D match to TRBD2 (6 bases). The CDR3 covers 15 residues. The V gene's germline CDR1 is DFQATT and CDR2 SNEGSKA (reference sequence). V was pared by 6 bases and J by 1 base, with 18 bases between. The CDR3 reads CSAYEPGRGQETQYF. The CDR3 DNA is TGCAGTGCATACGAACCTGGGCGGGGCCAAGAGACCCAGTACTTC.

The rearrangement joins TRBV29-1 to TRBJ2-5; 14 positions match TRBD2. The CDR3 extends over 14 amino acids. Germline CDR1 is SQVTM and CDR2 is ANQGSEA. V was pared by 7 bases and J by 7 bases, with 8 bases of the junction left unmatched. As DNA, the CDR3 is TGCAGCGCCGGACTAGCGGGAGGCCGCGGGACCCAGTACTTC. Its protein product is CSAGLAGGRGTQYF. The variable domain in full, with the rest retrieved from reference TRBV29-1 and TRBJ2-5, is SAVISQKPSRDICQRGTSLTIQCQVDSQVTMMFWYRQQPGQSLTLIATANQGSEATYESGFVIDKFPISRPNLTFSTLTVSNMSPEDSSIYLCSAGLAGGRGTQYFGPGTRLLVL.

This clonotype has more than one count but fewer than ten. CDR3 residues: CASSPGPAGAEAFF. Here the CDR3 DNA reads TGTGCCAGCAGCCCGGGACCCGCTGGCGCTGAAGCTTTCTTT. The chain joins TRBV7-8 to TRBJ1-1; tentative D call: TRBD1 (5 bases). CDR3 length: 14 residues. Germline loops: CDR1 SGHVS, CDR2 FQNEAQ. The V end lost 5 bases, the J end lost 6 bases, and 16 bases lay between the germline ends.

This clonotype was detected a few times. The chain links TRBV28 to TRBJ2-7, with no clear D. This CDR3 comprises 13 residues. Germline V CDR1 and CDR2: MDHEN, SYDVKM. The V gene lost 8 bases and the J gene lost 2 bases, with 13 bases spanning the gap. The CDR3 DNA reads as TGTGCCAGCGCCCGTGGGTTCGCCTACGAGCAGTACTTC. Protein: CASARGFAYEQYF.

Only a few counts were recorded for this clonotype. This sequence joins TRBV7-2 and TRBJ1-4; D not resolved. V was clipped by 6 bases and J by 8 bases, with 13 bases between them. Germline CDR1 reads SGHTA; CDR2 reads FQGNSA. The CDR3 covers 13 residues. For the CDR3, the DNA is TGTGCCAGCAGGACCCTCTCTGGAGAAAAACTGTTTTTT. Residues: CASRTLSGEKLFF.

Here the CDR3 reads CASSLGRGRTDTQYF. The CDR3 DNA reads TGTGCCAGCAGCTTAGGGCGGGGCCGCACAGATACGCAGTATTTT. V and J are TRBV5-4 and TRBJ2-3, with D maybe TRBD2 (6 bases). The germline V gene has CDR1 SGHNT and CDR2 YYREEE (reference sequence). V lost 2 bases and J 1 base, leaving 11 bases between the germline ends. There are 15 residues in the CDR3. The variable domain in full, completed from reference TRBV5-4 and TRBJ2-3, reads ETGVTQSPTHLIKTRGQQVTLRCSSQSGHNTVSWYQQALGQGPQFIFQYYREEENGRGNFPPRFSGLQFPNYSSELNVNALELDDSALYLCASSLGRGRTDTQYFGPGTRLTVL.

This chain connects TRBV29-1 to TRBJ2-1; TRBD2 matches at 7 bases. V shed 6 bases and J 1 base; nucleotides not matched to a gene: 9. Germline CDR1 and CDR2: SQVTM and ANQGSEA. This CDR3 spans 15 amino acids. This CDR3 is CSVPVGGSSYNEQFF. DNA for the CDR3: TGCAGCGTCCCCGTGGGAGGGTCGTCCTACAATGAGCAGTTCTTC.